The 12 T cell receptor beta chains presented below share a single source sample, sequenced in a study of metastatic and nonmetastatic thyroid tumors (dated by TCRdb to the early 2020s). Library prep was done by PCR. TCRdb lists the instrument as Illumina HiSeq 4000. Using fastp at Q25 and MiXCR, TCRdb reprocessed the public reads and kept productive beta chains. The sample includes approximately 18,000 clones, with 26% observed a single time. In total, the top ten clones hold 20% to 25% of the sample. Before undergoing thyroid surgery, none of the patients had been given any kind of treatment. Sequences were obtained from tumor tissue. All receptors come from a female donor with papillary thyroid cancer or a benign thyroid nodule (not recorded which). Some clones in this sample may be carry-over from other donors' samples.

This clone occurred many times. A single base separates this from a much larger clone, so it may be a read error. The chain joins TRBV12-3 or TRBV12-4 to TRBJ2-5; D gene ambiguous. This CDR3 is 14 amino acids long. In DNA, the CDR3 is TGTGCCAGCAGTTTAGCAGGATCCCAAGAGGCCCAGTACTTC. As protein: CASSLAGSQEAQYF.

This clone was recorded a few times. The genes are TRBV12-3 or TRBV12-4 and TRBJ2-1; 8 bases align to TRBD2. This CDR3 region has 15 residues. V lost 3 bases, J lost 6 bases, and 7 bases stayed unmatched. The CDR3 sequence is CASSLGLAGLNEQFF. CDR3 coding DNA: TGTGCCAGCAGTTTGGGTCTAGCGGGTCTCAATGAGCAGTTCTTC.

This clone came up a few times. The chain is built from TRBV30 and TRBJ2-7; no clear D gene. The CDR3 has 13 residues. Germline lookup yields CDR1 GTSNPN and CDR2 SVGIG (reference sequence). Trimming removed 2 bases at V and 3 bases at J, with 11 bases between. CDR3 amino acids: CAWSLGSDYEQYF. As DNA, the CDR3 is TGTGCCTGGAGTCTTGGATCTGACTACGAGCAGTACTTC.

V gene TRBV7-9 combines with J gene TRBJ2-7, with no clear D. The CDR3 runs to 14 residues. Germline assignment: CDR1 SEHNR and CDR2 FQNEAQ (reference sequence). The ends were cut back, 1 base at V and 13 bases at J, with 20 bases in the middle. The CDR3: CASSLEYYLYDHYF. Written as DNA, the CDR3 is TGTGCCAGCAGCTTAGAGTATTACCTCTACGACCATTACTTC.

This clone showed up many times. This chain joins TRBV6-1 and TRBJ2-1; TRBD2 agrees at 12 bases. CDR1 is MNHNS, CDR2 SASEGT, per germline. The CDR3 length is 18 residues. V dropped 3 bases and J dropped 5; count of bases not matched to a gene: 11. The CDR3 nucleotides read TGTGCCAGCAGTGACCCGAAGCCTAGCGGGAGGGCGGACAATGAGCAGTTCTTC. This encodes CASSDPKPSGRADNEQFF.

In its sample, this clone was seen a few times. The chain employs TRBV2 and TRBJ2-1; D not certain. Trimming shortened V by 7 bases and J by 7 bases, and 11 bases separated the two germline ends. CDR1 is SNHLY, CDR2 FYNNEI, per germline. This CDR3 is built from 12 residues. The CDR3 nucleotides are TGTGCCAGCATTGCGTTTTTGAATGAGCAGTTCTTC. Protein product: CASIAFLNEQFF.

This clone was counted at least ten times. This may come from a read error, since a much larger clone is one base off. The chain is built from TRBV28 and TRBJ2-7; 8 bases align to TRBD1. This CDR3 has 14 amino acids. Germline CDR1 and CDR2: MDHEN and SYDVKM. The CDR3 sequence is CASSRTGSSYKQYF. CDR3 in DNA: TGTGCCAGCAGTCGGACAGGGAGCTCCTACAAGCAGTACTTC. Full variable domain (remainder filled in from reference TRBV28 and TRBJ2-7): DVKVTQSSRYLVKRTGEKVFLECVQDMDHENMFWYRQDPGLGLRLIYFSYDVKMKEKGDIPEGYSVSREKKERFSLILESASTNQTSMYLCASSRTGSSYKQYFGPGTRLTVT.

The gene calls are TRBV20-1 and TRBJ1-2, with D hard to call. The CDR3 totals 15 residues. CDR1 and CDR2 (germline): DFQATT, SNEGSKA (reference sequence). The CDR3 protein is CITWRGFEQNYGYTF. In nucleotides, the CDR3 is TGCATAACCTGGAGAGGATTTGAGCAGAACTATGGCTACACCTTC.

This clone was seen at least ten times. The CDR3 nucleotides are TGTGCCAGCAGTTCCGGGACAGGGGCCCAAGAGACCCAGTACTTC. This translates into CASSSGTGAQETQYF. This chain joins TRBV7-9 and TRBJ2-5; 10 nucleotides agree with TRBD1. The CDR3 totals 15 residues. Looked up from germline, CDR1 is SEHNR and CDR2 is FQNEAQ (reference sequence). V lost 6 bases, J lost 1 base, and 5 bases stayed unmatched.

V is TRBV6-2 or TRBV6-3 and J is TRBJ2-4, with D unclear. V dropped 5 bases and J dropped 9 bases, with 20 bases sitting between them. CDR1 is MNHEY, CDR2 SVGEGT, per germline. The CDR3 totals 15 residues. The CDR3 DNA is TGTGCCAGCAGTCTACGACACGCCCCGGGCGGCATTCAGTACTTC. It specifies CASSLRHAPGGIQYF.

As to this clone: This may arise from a read error, as a much more abundant clone is one base away. This sample includes further DNA sequences coding for the same CDR3. This chain links TRBV7-9 with TRBJ2-3; D call uncertain. In germline, CDR1 is SEHNR, CDR2 FQNEAQ (reference sequence). CDR3 size: 13 residues. The V gene lost 0 bases and the J gene lost 6 bases, with 7 bases spanning the gap. The CDR3 nucleotides read TGTGCCAGCAGCTTAGCTCAATCCGATACGCAGTATTTT. Translation: CASSLAQSDTQYF.

This clone is classed as medium-sized (0.01 to 0.1%). The rearrangement links TRBV4-2 to TRBJ2-7, with 8 bases lining up with TRBD1. Trimming removed 4 bases from V and 5 bases from J; junction bases left unmatched: 10. CDR1 and CDR2 (germline): LGHNA, YNFKEQ. CDR3 size: 15 residues. The CDR3 is CASSPTGVGLDEQYF. Written as DNA, the CDR3 is TGTGCCAGCAGCCCGACAGGGGTTGGGTTGGACGAGCAGTACTTC.